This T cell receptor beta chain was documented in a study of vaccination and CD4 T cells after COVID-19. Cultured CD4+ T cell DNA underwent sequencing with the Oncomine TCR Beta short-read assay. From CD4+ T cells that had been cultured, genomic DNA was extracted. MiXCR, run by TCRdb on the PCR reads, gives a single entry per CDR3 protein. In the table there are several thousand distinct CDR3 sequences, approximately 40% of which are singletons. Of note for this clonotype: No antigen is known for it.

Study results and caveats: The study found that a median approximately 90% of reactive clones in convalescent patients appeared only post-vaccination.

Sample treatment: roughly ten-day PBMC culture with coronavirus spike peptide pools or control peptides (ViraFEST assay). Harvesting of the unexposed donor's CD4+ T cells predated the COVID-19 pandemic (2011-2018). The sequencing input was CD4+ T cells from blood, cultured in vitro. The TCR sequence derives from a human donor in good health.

CDR3 DNA sequence: TGCAGTGCTACCCTTGACAGTTTGAACACTGAAGCTTTCTTT. Protein sequence: CSATLDSLNTEAFF. The chain links TRBV20-1 to TRBJ1-1, with D maybe TRBD1 (5 bases). The CDR3 length is 14 residues. Germline CDR1 DFQATT, CDR2 SNEGSKA (reference sequence). Trimming left V 4 bases short and J 0 bases short, with 12 bases between.